This TCR beta chain appears in the sequencing data of a study of vaccination and CD4 T cells after COVID-19. Treatment noted: approximately nine-day PBMC culture with coronavirus spike peptide pools or control peptides (ViraFEST assay). This clonotype is medium-sized (0.01 to 0.1%). Its antigen is currently unknown. In germline, CDR1 is LNHNV, CDR2 YYDKDF (reference sequence). The germline V and J ends were trimmed by 3 bases and 10 bases, with 13 bases remaining between them. The CDR3 runs 14 residues. An Oncomine TCR Beta short-read assay was used to sequence the DNA from cultured CD4+ T cells. TCRdb used MiXCR to reprocess the PCR reads, holding one entry per CDR3 protein. Here the sample spans about 17,000 distinct CDR3 sequences, 43% being singletons.

The chain recombines TRBV15 with TRBJ1-6; a possible D gene is TRBD1 (5 bases). This receptor was obtained from a human donor who had recovered from COVID-19. Source: CD4+ T cells from blood, cultured in vitro, taken before SARS-CoV-2 vaccination. CDR3: CATSSEGRGSPLHF. The CDR3 DNA is TGTGCCACCAGCAGTGAGGGACGAGGATCACCCCTCCACTTT.